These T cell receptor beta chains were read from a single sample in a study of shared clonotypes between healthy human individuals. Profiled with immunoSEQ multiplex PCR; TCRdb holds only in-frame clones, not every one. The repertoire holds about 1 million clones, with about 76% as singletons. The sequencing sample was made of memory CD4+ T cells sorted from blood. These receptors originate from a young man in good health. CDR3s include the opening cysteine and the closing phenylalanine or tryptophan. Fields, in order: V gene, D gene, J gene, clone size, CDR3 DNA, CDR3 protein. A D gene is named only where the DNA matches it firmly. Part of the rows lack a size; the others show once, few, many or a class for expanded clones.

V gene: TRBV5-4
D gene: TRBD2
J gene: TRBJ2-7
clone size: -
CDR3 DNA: TGTGCCAGTGGACTAGCGGGAGTGTCTAACGAGCAGTACTTC
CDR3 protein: CASGLAGVSNEQYF

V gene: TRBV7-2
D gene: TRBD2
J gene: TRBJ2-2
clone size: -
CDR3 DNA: TGTGCCAGCAGCCCATCAGGACTAGCGGGGTACACCGGGGAGCTGTTTTTT
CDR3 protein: CASSPSGLAGYTGELFF

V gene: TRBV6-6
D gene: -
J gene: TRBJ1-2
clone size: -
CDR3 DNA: TGTGCCAGCAGTATTGCTGGGACGGACTATGGCTACACCTTC
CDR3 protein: CASSIAGTDYGYTF

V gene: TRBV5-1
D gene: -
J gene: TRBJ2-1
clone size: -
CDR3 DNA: TGCGCCAGCAGCCCCCCTAACAATGAGCAGTTCTTC
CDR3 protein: CASSPPNNEQFF

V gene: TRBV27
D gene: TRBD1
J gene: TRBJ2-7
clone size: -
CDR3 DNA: TGTGCCAGCACCCGGGACAGAAGCTCCTACGAGCAGTACTTC
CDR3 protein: CASTRDRSSYEQYF

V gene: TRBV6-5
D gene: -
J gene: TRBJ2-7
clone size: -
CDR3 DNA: TGTGCCAGCAGATCGACAGGTTTCTCCTACGAGCAGTACTTC
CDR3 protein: CASRSTGFSYEQYF

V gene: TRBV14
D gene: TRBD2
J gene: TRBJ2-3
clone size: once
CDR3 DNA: TGTGCCAGCAGCCTGGGCGGGAGTTGGGCAGATACGCAGTATTTT
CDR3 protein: CASSLGGSWADTQYF

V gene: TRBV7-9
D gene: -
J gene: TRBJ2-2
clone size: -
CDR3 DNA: TGTGCCAGCAGCCCCCGGGACTTGCAAACCGGGGAGCTGTTTTTT
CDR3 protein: CASSPRDLQTGELFF

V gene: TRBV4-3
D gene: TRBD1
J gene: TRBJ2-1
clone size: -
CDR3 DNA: TGCGCCAGCAGCCATCAACCCGGGACAGGGGATGAGCAGTTCTTC
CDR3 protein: CASSHQPGTGDEQFF

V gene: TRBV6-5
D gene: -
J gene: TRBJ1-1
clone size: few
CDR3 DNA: TGTGCCAGCAGTTACTCAGTGGGTTGGAACACTGAAGCTTTCTTT
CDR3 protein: CASSYSVGWNTEAFF

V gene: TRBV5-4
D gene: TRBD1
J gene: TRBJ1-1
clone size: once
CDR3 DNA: TGTGCCAGCAGCTTACTAACAGGGGCGACTGAAGCTTTCTTT
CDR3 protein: CASSLLTGATEAFF

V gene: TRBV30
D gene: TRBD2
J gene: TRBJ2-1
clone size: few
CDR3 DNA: TGTGCCTGGAGAGGGGGACTAGGGAACTACAATGAGCAGTTCTTC
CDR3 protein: CAWRGGLGNYNEQFF

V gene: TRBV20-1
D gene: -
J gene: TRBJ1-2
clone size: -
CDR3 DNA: TGCAGTGCTGGGACTTTGTATGGCTACACCTTC
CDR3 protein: CSAGTLYGYTF

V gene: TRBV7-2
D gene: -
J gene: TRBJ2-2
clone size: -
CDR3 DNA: TGTGCCAGCAGCTTAGGGTCAGGCCGCACCGGGGAGCTGTTTTTT
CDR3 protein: CASSLGSGRTGELFF

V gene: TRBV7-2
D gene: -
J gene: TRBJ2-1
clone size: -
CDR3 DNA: TGTGCCAGCAGCTTAGCGGCGGGGTTCTCCTACAATGAGCAGTTCTTC
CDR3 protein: CASSLAAGFSYNEQFF

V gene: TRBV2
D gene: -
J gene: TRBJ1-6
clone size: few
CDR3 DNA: TGTGCCAGCAGTGACGGGAGGAATTCACCCCTCCACTTT
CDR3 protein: CASSDGRNSPLHF

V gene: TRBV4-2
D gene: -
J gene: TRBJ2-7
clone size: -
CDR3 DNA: TGTGCCAGCAGCCCCGAACGGGGGAGCATCCCCTACGAGCAGTACTTC
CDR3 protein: CASSPERGSIPYEQYF

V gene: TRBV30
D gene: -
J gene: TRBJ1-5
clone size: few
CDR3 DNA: TGTGCCTGGAGTGCCCCAGGTGCTAATCAGCCCCAGCATTTT
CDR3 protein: CAWSAPGANQPQHF

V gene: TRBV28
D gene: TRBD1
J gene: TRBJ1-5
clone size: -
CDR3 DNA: TGTGCTAGCAGTTCCGGGACAGAGTACCATCAGCCCCAGCATTTT
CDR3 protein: CASSSGTEYHQPQHF

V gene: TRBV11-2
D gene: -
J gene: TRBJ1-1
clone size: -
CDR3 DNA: TGTGCCAGCAGCTTGCCGGGGGCGCGCACTGAAGCTTTCTTT
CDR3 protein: CASSLPGARTEAFF

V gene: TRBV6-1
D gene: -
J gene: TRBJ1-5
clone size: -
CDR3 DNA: TGTGCCAGCAGTGAAAACTGGGCCTCTAATCAGCCCCAGCATTTT
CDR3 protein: CASSENWASNQPQHF

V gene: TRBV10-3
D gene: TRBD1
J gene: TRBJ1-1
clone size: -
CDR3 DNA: TGTGCCATCAGTGGCCTTCTCGGGACAGGAGAGAACACTGAAGCTTTCTTT
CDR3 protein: CAISGLLGTGENTEAFF

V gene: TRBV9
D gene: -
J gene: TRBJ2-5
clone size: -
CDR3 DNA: TGTGCCAGCAGCCCGAACAGCCCCAAGACCCAGTACTTC
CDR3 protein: CASSPNSPKTQYF

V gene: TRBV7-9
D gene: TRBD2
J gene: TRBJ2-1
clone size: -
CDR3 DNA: TGTGCCAGCAGCATACTAGCGGACTCCTACAATGAGCAGTTCTTC
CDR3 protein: CASSILADSYNEQFF

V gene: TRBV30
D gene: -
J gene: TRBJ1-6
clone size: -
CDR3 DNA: TGTGCCTGGGCTGGGGGGGGCTCAAATTCACCCCTCCACTTT
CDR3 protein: CAWAGGGSNSPLHF

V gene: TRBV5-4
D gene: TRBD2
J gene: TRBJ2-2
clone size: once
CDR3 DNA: TGTGCCAGCAGCTCGGCGGGACGGGGGGGAGGTACCGGGGAGCTGTTTTTT
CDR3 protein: CASSSAGRGGGTGELFF

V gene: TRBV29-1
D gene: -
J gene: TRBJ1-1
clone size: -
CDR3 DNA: TGCAGCGTTGAACTCGCGCAGCTTTACACTGAAGCTTTCTTT
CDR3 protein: CSVELAQLYTEAFF